This T cell receptor beta chain was recovered during a study of T cell clones after liver transplantation. Study background: Pre-transplant mixed lymphocyte reactions yielded third-party-reactive TCRbeta sequences as comparators for graft-donor-reactive sequences. Draws occurred before transplant, before withdrawal, and after complete or failed withdrawal. Three of eight recipients were HCV-positive; others had non-autoimmune, non-viral indications. Findings and limits, study-wide: A larger donor-reactive than third-party decline suggested partial antigen-specific deletion.

This CDR3 comprises 13 residues. Per the germline V gene, CDR1 is SGHDN and CDR2 is FVKESK. Losses at the gene ends were 4 bases for V and 10 bases for J; bases not matched to a gene: 4. Assay used: immunoSEQ multiplex PCR; TCRdb lists only in-frame clones, some missing. The repertoire has 80,000 or so clones, about 82% of them found once; the top ten carry approximately 0.45%. Note on this clone: The antigen is undetermined.

The origin of this receptor is a human patient who received a liver transplant. Some of the T cells may derive from the graft donor. The chain is built from TRBV14 and TRBJ1-4; the match to TRBD1 covers 9 bases. The specimen was CD4+ T cells from blood, collected roughly 3.5 years after liver transplant. The CDR3 DNA is TGTGCCAGCAGCCCCCGACAGGGGGGAAAACTGTTTTTT. As protein: CASSPRQGGKLFF.